The clone carrying this TCR beta chain has a single count. Its antigen is still unknown. The CDR3 extends over 17 amino acids. After removal of 4 bases from V and 2 bases from J, the junction contained 11 bases not matched to a gene. Germline values: CDR1 SGHNT, CDR2 YYREEE (reference sequence). The assay was immunoSEQ multiplex PCR, and TCRdb's table has in-frame clones only and misses some. Of approximately 51,000 clones in the sample, approximately 78% were seen once. The time point denotes: week 5, during vaccination. All doses held 300 ug of mutant IDH1 20-mer peptide, with topical imiquimod. The entry originates in a study of a mutant IDH1 vaccine in newly diagnosed glioma. Study-wide background: Once 4-6 weeks had passed after radiotherapy alone, vaccination started, or it started with temozolomide cycles. Previous care, which was radiotherapy, temozolomide, or both, most often involved both.

This clonotype was sampled from a woman in her thirties or forties with glioma. The sequences come from PBMCs, collected from a glioma patient whose treatment included an IDH1 peptide vaccine. The chain couples TRBV5-4 to TRBJ2-5; 10 bases map to TRBD2. The CDR3 spells CASSAAGTSVYQETQYF. In nucleotides, the CDR3 is TGTGCCAGCAGCGCCGCCGGGACTAGCGTCTATCAAGAGACCCAGTACTTC.